The next 9 T cell receptor beta chains were all read from a single sample in a study of blood T cell repertoires in COVID-19. Profiled with immunoSEQ multiplex PCR; TCRdb holds only in-frame clones, not every one. The sample shows some 270,000 clones, 86% of them seen only once. The sequenced sample was peripheral blood. Receptor source: a woman of 80 years or more with COVID-19, enrolled during active disease.

V is TRBV11-2 and J is TRBJ1-1; TRBD1 is a possible D gene (6 bases). Germline CDR1 is SGHAT and CDR2 is FQNNGV. The CDR3 has 16 residues. V gave up 4 bases and J gave up 1 base, with 16 bases separating them. The CDR3 sequence is CASSYKSGTSNTEAFF. CDR3 coding DNA: TGTGCCAGCAGCTACAAGTCAGGGACATCGAACACTGAAGCTTTCTTT.

The chain carries TRBV2 and TRBJ2-2; D is uncertain. Germline assignment: CDR1 SNHLY and CDR2 FYNNEI. Trimming cost V 8 bases and J 0 bases, with 10 bases left between them. CDR3 length: 14 residues. This chain's CDR3 is CASHKDANTGELFF. The CDR3, as DNA: TGTGCCAGCCACAAAGATGCGAACACCGGGGAGCTGTTTTTT.

The gene calls are TRBV29-1 and TRBJ1-2; no firm D call. The CDR3 loop spans 14 amino acids. Trimming cost V 2 bases and J 2 bases, with 12 bases left between them. Germline V gene sequence: CDR1 SQVTM, CDR2 ANQGSEA. The CDR3 DNA reads as TGCAGCGTTGAAACGCGCGGCAGCAACTATGGCTACACCTTC. It encodes CSVETRGSNYGYTF.

The chain employs TRBV5-1 and TRBJ1-5, with 10 bases that match TRBD1. This CDR3 contains 17 residues. With 4 bases clipped from V and 0 bases from J, the junction kept 7 bases outside the gene matches. CDR1 and CDR2 (germline): SGHRS, YFSETQ. The DNA for the CDR3 is TGCGCCAGCAGCCTAGGGACAGGGGATTTTAGCAATCAGCCCCAGCATTTT. Protein product: CASSLGTGDFSNQPQHF.

In this sample, this clone turned up a few times. The chain is built from TRBV5-1 and TRBJ1-3, with 8 bases fitting TRBD1. The junction had 7 bases not matched to a gene; V was cut back by 2 bases and J by 0 bases. The CDR3 contains 17 residues. The germline V gene has CDR1 SGHRS and CDR2 YFSETQ. The CDR3 sequence: CASSFQGATLSGNTIYF. DNA for the CDR3: TGCGCCAGCAGCTTTCAGGGGGCTACCCTCTCTGGAAACACCATATATTTT.

The chain joins TRBV5-6 to TRBJ2-2; D gene ambiguous. Germline V gene lookup returns CDR1 SGHDT and CDR2 YYEEEE. V lost 5 bases, J lost 6 bases, and 8 bases lay in between. This CDR3 comprises 12 residues. The CDR3 DNA is TGTGCCAGCAGTCTTATTGCCGGGGAGCTGTTTTTT. Protein: CASSLIAGELFF.

The chain employs TRBV6-4 and TRBJ2-7, with D unclear. V lost 7 bases and J lost 0, with 4 bases in between. CDR3 length: 11 amino acids. CDR1 is MRHNA and CDR2 is SNTAGT in the germline V gene. The CDR3 sequence: CASTSSYEQYV. The CDR3 coding sequence is TGTGCCAGCACGAGCTCCTACGAGCAGTACGTC.

The chain is built from TRBV7-9 and TRBJ1-2, with 7 nucleotides matching TRBD1. Trimming removed 7 bases from V and 7 bases from J; junction bases left unmatched: 6. Germline values: CDR1 SEHNR, CDR2 FQNEAQ (reference sequence). The CDR3 spans 12 residues. The CDR3 DNA is TGTGCCAGCATGACAAACAGGGGTGGCTACACCTTC. Its translation is CASMTNRGGYTF.

This clone has just a few counts. This rearrangement joins TRBV5-1 to TRBJ1-1; 8 bases line up with TRBD1. The CDR3 totals 16 residues. Germline V gene sequence: CDR1 SGHRS, CDR2 YFSETQ. The junction had 11 bases not matched to a gene; V was cut back by 4 bases and J by 3 bases. CDR3 amino acids: CASSGAGGVFDTEAFF. In DNA form, the CDR3 reads TGCGCCAGCAGCGGAGCAGGGGGCGTTTTCGACACTGAAGCTTTCTTT.